Below, 4 T cell receptor beta chains from the same sample are listed, as sequenced in a study of post-analysis software for immune sequencing data. Study results and limitations: Among 5 or 6 TRBV segments more frequent in patients than controls were TRBV5-6, TRBV5-1 and TRBV20-1.

Incorporated into the TCR beta cDNA libraries were unique molecular identifiers, which served to reduce PCR and sequencing biases. TCRdb redid the calling of the PCR reads with MiXCR, one entry per CDR3 protein. This table has 650,000 to 850,000 distinct CDR3 sequences, roughly 50% appearing once. No antigen has been assigned to these receptors. The sample was blood. These receptors all come from a girl aged 5-17 years with multiple sclerosis.

This clonotype was detected a few times. The rearrangement joins TRBV24-1 to TRBJ2-3, with 7 bases matching TRBD2. J was trimmed by 1 base and V by 0 bases; bases with no gene match: 9. Germline loops: CDR1 KGHDR, CDR2 SFDVKD. The CDR3 sequence is 18 residues long. CDR3 residues: CATSDLGAYAGGTDTQYF. CDR3 in DNA: TGTGCCACCAGTGATTTGGGGGCCTACGCGGGAGGCACAGATACGCAGTATTTT.

The chain recombines TRBV5-1 with TRBJ2-1, with 8 bases identical to TRBD2. The CDR3 runs 19 residues. Unmatched junction bases numbered 11, after V lost 0 bases and J lost 0 bases. CDR1 and CDR2 from the germline V gene are SGHRS and YFSETQ. In DNA, the CDR3 is TGCGCCAGCAGCTTGGGACTAGCGAGAGGGTTTAGCTCCTACAATGAGCAGTTCTTC. It encodes CASSLGLARGFSSYNEQFF.

This clonotype was found a few times. This sequence joins TRBV28 and TRBJ2-5; 9 nucleotides match TRBD2. With V trimmed by 2 bases and J by 6 bases, 4 bases remained unmatched. In germline, CDR1 is MDHEN, CDR2 SYDVKM. This CDR3 contains 14 residues. CDR3 sequence (DNA): TGTGCCAGCAGTTTACTAGCGGGATGGAAGACCCAGTACTTC. Translating it yields CASSLLAGWKTQYF.

As regards this clonotype: Germline is not matched at one junction end, which may reflect a read error. The chain joins TRBV19 to TRBJ2-1, with D unclear. CDR1 and CDR2 from the germline V gene are LNHDA and SQIVND (reference sequence). The CDR3 consists of 14 residues. DNA for the CDR3: TGTGCCGGTAGTATAAGTGTTATCCACAATGAGCAGTTCTTC. Amino acid sequence: CAGSISVIHNEQFF.